These 24 T cell receptor beta chains came from one sample sequenced in a study of follicular helper T cells after annual influenza vaccination. Time point meaning: 2014-2015 season, pre-vaccination. Produced via immunoSEQ multiplex PCR; TCRdb's table is partial and in-frame only. Of over 25,000 clones in the sample, approximately 78% were seen once. Sequences were derived from CXCR5+ CD38- circulating T follicular helper cells from blood, sampled on the day of influenza vaccination. Subset reported: circulating Tfh, non-naive CD4+CXCR5+PD-1+ (ICOS+CD38+ or ICOS-CD38-). All receptors derive from an adult who received the influenza vaccine.

This rearrangement joins TRBV6-5 to TRBJ2-5, with 8 bases fitting TRBD1. V lost 4 bases, J lost 0 bases, and 7 bases stayed unmatched. CDR3 size: 16 residues. The V gene's germline CDR1 is MNHEY and CDR2 SVGAGI. CDR3 sequence reads: CASSSLGQAYQETQYF. The CDR3 region has the DNA TGTGCCAGCAGTTCCCTGGGACAGGCGTACCAAGAGACCCAGTACTTC.

The chain carries TRBV5-1 and TRBJ1-1, with no clear D. CDR3 length equals 13 residues. Germline V lookup: CDR1 SGHRS, CDR2 YFSETQ. V was clipped by 3 bases and J by 4 bases, with 10 bases between them. This chain's CDR3 is CASSSNSGTEAFF. CDR3 DNA: TGCGCCAGCAGCTCCAATTCCGGCACTGAAGCTTTCTTT.

This CDR3 is CASSKGYYTWNTEAFF. The DNA of the CDR3 is TGTGCCAGTAGTAAGGGGTACTATACTTGGAACACTGAAGCTTTCTTT. This chain links TRBV19 with TRBJ1-1, with a weak D call TRBD1 (5 bases). V was clipped by 4 bases and J by 1 base, with 16 bases between them. Per germline, CDR1 LNHDA and CDR2 SQIVND (reference sequence). This CDR3 is built from 16 residues. The whole variable domain, remainder taken from reference TRBV19 and TRBJ1-1, is DGGITQSPKYLFRKEGQNVTLSCEQNLNHDAMYWYRQDPGQGLRLIYYSQIVNDFQKGDIAEGYSVSREKKESFPLTVTSAQKNPTAFYLCASSKGYYTWNTEAFFGQGTRLTVV.

CDR3 coding DNA: TGTGCCAGCAGTTTAGTGATAGGGGGGGGGAACTATGGCTACACCTTC. Protein: CASSLVIGGGNYGYTF. The genes are TRBV27 and TRBJ1-2, with D possibly matching TRBD1 (6 bases). V was clipped by 2 bases and J by 2 bases, with 15 bases between them. Germline V gene lookup returns CDR1 MNHEY and CDR2 SMNVEV (reference sequence). This CDR3 region has 16 residues.

This chain links TRBV5-1 with TRBJ2-5; D may be TRBD2 (6 bases). Germline V gives CDR1 SGHRS, CDR2 YFSETQ. This CDR3 contains 13 residues. With 4 bases removed from V and 5 bases from J, the gap between germline ends came to 12 bases. This chain's CDR3 is CASSGRAGETQYF. The CDR3, as DNA: TGCGCCAGCAGCGGACGGGCGGGGGAGACCCAGTACTTC. Full variable domain (remainder filled in from reference TRBV5-1 and TRBJ2-5): KAGVTQTPRYLIKTRGQQVTLSCSPISGHRSVSWYQQTPGQGLQFLFEYFSETQRNKGNFPGRFSGRQFSNSRSEMNVSTLELGDSALYLCASSGRAGETQYFGPGTRLLVL.

This clone was picked up one time. The rearrangement uses TRBV6-1 and TRBJ2-5; D is unclear. V lost 6 bases and J lost 1, with 9 bases in between. CDR3 size: 13 residues. CDR1 is MNHNS, CDR2 SASEGT, per germline. The CDR3 DNA reads as TGTGCCAGCAGGCGGAATCCCCAAGAGACCCAGTACTTC. Amino acids: CASRRNPQETQYF.

This sequence joins TRBV30 and TRBJ1-3; possible D gene TRBD1, 6 bases. Trimming cost V 5 bases and J 0 bases, with 17 bases left between them. From germline, CDR1 is GTSNPN and CDR2 SVGIG (reference sequence). This CDR3 region has 16 residues. In DNA, the CDR3 is TGTGCCTGGCCCCCACGAATCAGGGGCTCTGGAAACACCATATATTTT. This encodes CAWPPRIRGSGNTIYF.

V gene TRBV6-1 combines with J gene TRBJ1-1; D remains ambiguous. The germline CDR1 and CDR2 sequences are MNHNS and SASEGT. Trimming pared 8 bases from V and 3 bases from J, leaving 10 bases between. The CDR3 contains 12 residues. CDR3 in amino acids: CASLSRDTEAFF. The CDR3 bases are TGTGCCAGCTTGTCGAGGGACACTGAAGCTTTCTTT.

This clone showed up just a few times. This chain joins TRBV7-9 and TRBJ1-4; D might be TRBD1 (5 bases). The CDR3 length is 15 residues. The V and J ends lost 3 bases and 3 bases respectively, with 11 bases between them. Germline values: CDR1 SEHNR, CDR2 FQNEAQ (reference sequence). CDR3 DNA: TGTGCCAGCAGCTTGGGGGGGTCCTCTAATGAAAAACTGTTTTTT. This gives the protein CASSLGGSSNEKLFF.

The chain has TRBV7-2 and TRBJ2-5; TRBD2 aligns across 7 bases. V was clipped by 5 bases and J by 1 base; unmatched bases: 7. This CDR3 comprises 15 residues. The germline V gene has CDR1 SGHTA and CDR2 FQGNSA. The CDR3 sequence: CASSLRASGQETQYF. The CDR3 nucleotides are TGTGCCAGCAGCCTTAGGGCTAGCGGCCAAGAGACCCAGTACTTC.

V usage is TRBV18 and J usage is TRBJ1-2, with 8 bases fitting TRBD1. The CDR3 totals 13 residues. Losses at the gene ends were 3 bases for V and 8 bases for J; bases not matched to a gene: 5. Germline lookup yields CDR1 KGHSH and CDR2 LQKENI. CDR3 sequence: CASSPKQGEGYTF. The CDR3 DNA reads as TGTGCCAGCTCACCGAAACAGGGGGAAGGCTACACCTTC.

The count of this clone is one. This sequence joins TRBV9 and TRBJ2-5; maybe TRBD2 (6 bases). The germline V gene encodes CDR1 SGDLS and CDR2 YYNGEE. The V end lost 4 bases, the J end lost 1 base, and 8 bases lay between the germline ends. The CDR3 length is 13 residues. CDR3: CASSYSGQETQYF. Here the CDR3 DNA reads TGTGCCAGCAGCTATAGCGGCCAAGAGACCCAGTACTTC.

The chain employs TRBV15 and TRBJ1-4; 11 positions match TRBD1. Per the germline V gene, CDR1 is LNHNV and CDR2 is YYDKDF (reference sequence). The CDR3 spans 15 residues. V was pared by 3 bases and J by 8 bases, with 5 bases of the junction left unmatched. The CDR3 sequence is CATSRGGQGDEKLFF. For the CDR3, the DNA is TGTGCCACCAGCAGGGGGGGACAGGGGGACGAAAAACTGTTTTTT.

The J gene is TRBJ2-7, the V gene TRBV11-2, with TRBD2 matching 7 bases. The trim removed 5 bases at V and 2 bases at J, leaving 9 bases unmatched. The germline V gene has CDR1 SGHAT and CDR2 FQNNGV. There are 15 residues in the CDR3. The CDR3 region has the DNA TGTGCCAGCAGCCCAGCGGGACCTTTCACCTACGAGCAGTACTTC. Residues: CASSPAGPFTYEQYF. Supplemented by reference TRBV11-2 and TRBJ2-7, the full variable domain reads EAGVAQSPRYKIIEKRQSVAFWCNPISGHATLYWYQQILGQGPKLLIQFQNNGVVDDSQLPKDRFSAERLKGVDSTLKIQPAKLEDSAVYLCASSPAGPFTYEQYFGPGTRLTVT.

The genes are TRBV10-3 and TRBJ1-6; TRBD1 is a possible D gene (5 bases). V was pared by 0 bases and J by 5 bases, with 8 bases between. Germline V lookup: CDR1 ENHRY, CDR2 SYGVKD. This CDR3 is 15 amino acids long. Here the CDR3 reads CAISESTANNSPLHF. The CDR3 nucleotides read TGTGCCATCAGTGAGTCGACAGCCAATAATTCACCCCTCCACTTT.

V usage is TRBV29-1 and J usage is TRBJ1-1, with D perhaps matching TRBD1 (6 bases). V dropped 4 bases and J dropped 11 bases, with 20 bases sitting between them. Looked up from germline, CDR1 is SQVTM and CDR2 is ANQGSEA. The length of the CDR3 is 13 residues. Here the CDR3 reads CSVAQGNGAEAFF. In nucleotides, the CDR3 is TGCAGCGTTGCACAGGGTAACGGGGCCGAGGCTTTCTTT.

The table lists this clone with a few counts. This chain joins TRBV19 and TRBJ1-1, with D tentatively TRBD1 (5 bases). The CDR3 runs 14 residues. V gave up 5 bases and J gave up 1 base, with 11 bases separating them. Germline assignment: CDR1 LNHDA and CDR2 SQIVND (reference sequence). CDR3 region: CASSSQGENTEAFF. The CDR3 nucleotides read TGTGCCAGTAGTTCCCAAGGGGAGAACACTGAAGCTTTCTTT.

In DNA form, the CDR3 reads TGTGCCAGTAATACACCGGGACAGGGAAGTCCTAACTATGGCTACACCTTC. Amino acid sequence: CASNTPGQGSPNYGYTF. The genes are TRBV19 and TRBJ1-2, with 9 positions matching TRBD1. This CDR3 is built from 17 residues. Trimming took 7 bases from V and 0 from J; bases not matched to a gene: 12. CDR1 and CDR2 from the germline V gene are LNHDA and SQIVND (reference sequence).

The V and J genes are TRBV28 and TRBJ1-5; 11 bases line up with TRBD1. Germline assignment: CDR1 MDHEN and CDR2 SYDVKM. J lost 5 bases, V lost 5 bases, and 5 bases had no gene match. CDR3 size: 15 residues. The CDR3 nucleotides are TGTGCCAGCAGTCCGGGACAGGGGGTCTATCAGCCCCAGCATTTT. Protein sequence: CASSPGQGVYQPQHF.

The CDR3 is CASSGGPGNEQFF. CDR3 in DNA: TGCGCCAGCAGCGGGGGGCCGGGCAATGAGCAGTTCTTC. The rearrangement joins TRBV10-2 to TRBJ2-1, with D perhaps TRBD2 (7 bases). The V end was cut by 6 bases, the J end by 6 bases, with 12 bases between. This CDR3 is built from 13 residues. Germline loops: CDR1 WSHSY, CDR2 SAAADI.

The chain joins TRBV2 to TRBJ1-1, with D possibly TRBD1 on 5 matching bases. Germline CDR1 and CDR2: SNHLY and FYNNEI. The CDR3 has 14 residues. Trimming shortened V by 3 bases and J by 0 bases, and 8 bases separated the two germline ends. CDR3 region: CASSEEGLNTEAFF. CDR3 sequence (DNA): TGTGCCAGCAGTGAGGAGGGGTTGAACACTGAAGCTTTCTTT.

The V gene is TRBV19, the J gene TRBJ2-5; D is possibly TRBD2 (5 bases). The CDR3 covers 13 residues. Per the germline V gene, CDR1 is LNHDA and CDR2 is SQIVND (reference sequence). V was pared by 5 bases and J by 4 bases, with 11 bases between. The CDR3: CASSSSGSETQYF. CDR3 nucleotide sequence: TGTGCCAGTAGTTCCTCGGGGTCAGAGACCCAGTACTTC.

This chain joins TRBV9 and TRBJ2-3; D is ambiguous. This CDR3 has 14 residues. Trimming removed 0 bases at V and 5 bases at J, with 10 bases between. Per the germline V gene, CDR1 is SGDLS and CDR2 is YYNGEE. DNA for the CDR3: TGTGCCAGCAGCGTAGCAGCACAGAGAGATACGCAGTATTTT. It codes for CASSVAAQRDTQYF.

This clone was counted a single time. The genes are TRBV5-4 and TRBJ2-7; TRBD2 matches at 7 bases. V lost 2 bases and J lost 0; bases outside the gene matches: 8. The CDR3 extends over 16 amino acids. CDR1 SGHNT and CDR2 YYREEE come from the germline V gene (reference sequence). DNA of the CDR3: TGTGCCAGCAGCTTCCCCGGAGCGGGGCACTCCTACGAGCAGTACTTC. It translates to CASSFPGAGHSYEQYF.